Below, 20 T cell receptor beta chains from the same sample are listed, as sequenced in a study of T cell responses to AZD1222 COVID-19 vaccine. Measured with immunoSEQ multiplex PCR; TCRdb has only the in-frame clones, and not every one. The table lists about 85,000 clones, approximately 87% of them singletons, with roughly 7.5% in the top ten. The input for sequencing was peripheral blood, taken on day 0 of AZD1222 vaccination. These receptors came from an adult in good health.

The CDR3 sequence is CASSLIGTPGYTF. CDR3 in DNA: TGTGCCAGTAGTCTCATCGGGACACCTGGCTACACCTTC. This chain connects TRBV19 to TRBJ1-2; D is perhaps TRBD1 (6 bases). This CDR3 region has 13 residues. CDR1 is LNHDA, CDR2 SQIVND, per germline (reference sequence). V was shortened by 5 bases and J by 7 bases, with 14 bases between the two germline ends.

The genes are TRBV9 and TRBJ1-3; perhaps TRBD1 as D (5 bases). V was pared by 0 bases and J by 2 bases, with 9 bases between. Germline values: CDR1 SGDLS, CDR2 YYNGEE. CDR3 length: 15 amino acids. CDR3 region: CASSVETEAGNTIYF. In DNA, the CDR3 is TGTGCCAGCAGCGTAGAGACAGAAGCTGGAAACACCATATATTTT.

This chain connects TRBV6-2 or TRBV6-3 to TRBJ1-2; 7 positions agree with TRBD1. The CDR3 is 16 amino acids. Per the germline V gene, CDR1 is MNHEY and CDR2 is SVGEGT. V lost 6 bases, J lost 4 bases, and 14 bases stayed unmatched. The DNA for the CDR3 is TGTGCCAGCAGCCGGGGAGGACAGGCCAGCTCCTATGGCTACACCTTC. As protein: CASSRGGQASSYGYTF.

This clone has just one count. This chain uses TRBV7-9 with TRBJ2-1, with TRBD1 as a possible D gene (5 bases). The CDR3 contains 18 residues. V was clipped by 4 bases and J by 5 bases, with 24 bases between them. Per germline, CDR1 SEHNR and CDR2 FQNEAQ (reference sequence). The CDR3 sequence: CASSSPLKGHNFNNEQFF. CDR3 bases: TGTGCCAGCAGCTCTCCTCTTAAAGGACACAACTTTAACAATGAGCAGTTCTTC.

V is TRBV19 and J is TRBJ2-3; weak D call: TRBD2 (5 bases). CDR1 and CDR2 from the germline V gene are LNHDA and SQIVND (reference sequence). This CDR3 spans 13 amino acids. V lost 4 bases to trimming and J lost 2 bases, with 7 bases between them. The CDR3 nucleotides are TGTGCCAGTAGTAACGGGAACACAGATACGCAGTATTTT. Protein sequence: CASSNGNTDTQYF. Full variable domain (outside the CDR3, taken from reference TRBV19 and TRBJ2-3): DGGITQSPKYLFRKEGQNVTLSCEQNLNHDAMYWYRQDPGQGLRLIYYSQIVNDFQKGDIAEGYSVSREKKESFPLTVTSAQKNPTAFYLCASSNGNTDTQYFGPGTRLTVL.

The J gene is TRBJ1-4, the V gene TRBV28; D possibly corresponds to TRBD1 (6 bases). Trimming took 9 bases from V and 14 from J, leaving 25 bases between them. The CDR3 consists of 14 residues. Germline CDR1 is MDHEN and CDR2 is SYDVKM. The CDR3 reads CASRGVQGQQILFF. CDR3 DNA sequence: TGTGCCAGTAGGGGGGTCCAGGGCCAACAAATCCTGTTTTTT.

In its sample, this clone was seen a few times. This sequence joins TRBV2 and TRBJ2-3; 11 bases agree with TRBD2. Germline-derived CDR1 and CDR2 are SNHLY and FYNNEI. V dropped 5 bases and J dropped 4; count of bases not matched to a gene: 8. This CDR3 has 16 residues. This chain's CDR3 is CASSFSGGAFADTQYF. The DNA for the CDR3 is TGTGCCAGCAGTTTTAGCGGGGGGGCCTTTGCAGATACGCAGTATTTT.

The chain links TRBV19 to TRBJ1-1; weak D call: TRBD1 (5 bases). The CDR3 covers 15 residues. Germline CDR1 and CDR2: LNHDA and SQIVND (reference sequence). The germline V and J ends were trimmed by 3 bases and 1 base, with 12 bases remaining between them. CDR3 residues: CASSISPTANTEAFF. The CDR3 coding sequence is TGTGCCAGTAGTATCTCCCCGACAGCGAACACTGAAGCTTTCTTT.

V is TRBV6-5 and J is TRBJ1-2; D is possibly TRBD1 (5 bases). V lost 4 bases and J 8 bases, leaving 20 bases between the germline ends. The CDR3 consists of 15 residues. Germline V gene sequence: CDR1 MNHEY, CDR2 SVGAGI. The CDR3 coding sequence is TGTGCCAGCAGTTCCCCCACGCAGGGTATGGGGGGCTACACCTTC. Encoded protein: CASSSPTQGMGGYTF.

The chain has TRBV5-1 and TRBJ2-1; the D gene is possibly TRBD2 (5 bases). Germline V gene data show CDR1 as SGHRS and CDR2 as YFSETQ. Trimming stripped 0 bases from V and 6 bases from J, with 16 bases between. The CDR3 is 16 residues long. DNA of the CDR3: TGCGCCAGCAGCTTGGTTTCGGGGAAGGAGATCAATGAGCAGTTCTTC. It is translated as CASSLVSGKEINEQFF.

The V and J genes are TRBV7-9 and TRBJ1-5; D ambiguous. The CDR3 spans 13 residues. From germline, CDR1 is SEHNR and CDR2 FQNEAQ (reference sequence). Trimming pared 8 bases from V and 8 bases from J, leaving 16 bases between. The CDR3 DNA sequence: TGTGCCAGCGGTCGTGGTAATAGGGAGCCCCAGCATTTT. Protein product: CASGRGNREPQHF. Full variable domain (missing parts from reference TRBV7-9 and TRBJ1-5): DTGVSQNPRHKITKRGQNVTFRCDPISEHNRLYWYRQTLGQGPEFLTYFQNEAQLEKSRLLSDRFSAERPKGSFSTLEIQRTEQGDSAMYLCASGRGNREPQHFGDGTRLSIL.

This chain uses TRBV28 with TRBJ1-2; D call uncertain. This CDR3 is built from 14 residues. Trimming took off 6 bases at V and 0 bases at J, with 11 bases between the two ends. Per the germline V gene, CDR1 is MDHEN and CDR2 is SYDVKM. Here the CDR3 DNA reads TGTGCCAGCAGGTCCGGGAGCACTAACTATGGCTACACCTTC. Translating it yields CASRSGSTNYGYTF.

The rearrangement uses TRBV7-9 and TRBJ1-3; D uncertain. Germline V gene lookup returns CDR1 SEHNR and CDR2 FQNEAQ (reference sequence). The CDR3 is 14 amino acids. With 3 bases removed from V and 2 bases from J, the gap between germline ends came to 8 bases. The CDR3 spells CASSFGGAGNTIYF. The CDR3 DNA is TGTGCCAGCAGCTTCGGTGGGGCTGGAAACACCATATATTTT.

This chain links TRBV3-1 (or the pseudogene TRBV3-2) with TRBJ1-2; 7 positions agree with TRBD1. J gave up 3 bases and V 0 bases, and 4 bases lay outside the gene matches. The germline CDR1 and CDR2 sequences are LGHDT and YNNKEL (reference sequence). The CDR3 is 15 amino acids. CDR3 DNA: TGTGCCAGCAGCCAAGAGCGAGGGGGCCACTATGGCTACACCTTC. Amino acids: CASSQERGGHYGYTF.

This clone was recorded once. The CDR3 sequence is CASSLEGSDEQYF. In DNA form, the CDR3 reads TGTGCCAGCAGCTTAGAGGGTTCGGACGAGCAGTACTTC. J is TRBJ2-7 and V is TRBV5-4, with D tentatively TRBD2 (5 bases). The CDR3 is made up of 13 amino acids. V dropped 2 bases and J dropped 5 bases, with 11 bases sitting between them. Germline V CDR1 and CDR2: SGHNT, YYREEE (reference sequence).

This sequence joins TRBV5-8 and TRBJ1-1; D gene uncertain. The ends were cut back, 0 bases at V and 1 base at J, with 13 bases in the middle. This CDR3 contains 16 residues. CDR1 and CDR2 (germline): SGHTS, YDEGEE. CDR3 loop: CASSLAGPRGNTEAFF. CDR3 DNA: TGTGCCAGCAGCTTGGCCGGGCCCCGGGGGAACACTGAAGCTTTCTTT.

J is TRBJ1-5 and V is TRBV27, with D perhaps TRBD1 (5 bases). Per germline, CDR1 MNHEY and CDR2 SMNVEV (reference sequence). The CDR3 is 13 residues long. Trimming removed 5 bases from V and 3 bases from J, with 8 bases in between. CDR3 amino acids: CASSRQPNQPQHF. CDR3 nucleotide sequence: TGTGCCAGCAGTCGACAGCCCAATCAGCCCCAGCATTTT.

The V gene is TRBV4-2, the J gene TRBJ2-5, with unresolved D. The CDR3 consists of 14 residues. CDR1 is LGHNA and CDR2 is YNFKEQ in the germline V gene. V dropped 1 base and J dropped 2 bases, with 8 bases sitting between them. CDR3 amino acids: CASSQVPIQETQYF. The CDR3 bases are TGTGCCAGCAGCCAAGTCCCGATACAAGAGACCCAGTACTTC.

The J gene is TRBJ2-5, the V gene TRBV6-2 or TRBV6-3; D gene uncertain. The germline V gene encodes CDR1 MNHEY and CDR2 SVGEGT. This CDR3 has 14 amino acids. Trimming cost V 6 bases and J 4 bases, with 15 bases left between them. The CDR3 DNA reads as TGTGCCAGCAGCTCGGGCCATAAGGGAGAGACCCAGTACTTC. It translates to CASSSGHKGETQYF.

The chain carries TRBV27 and TRBJ2-5, with D perhaps matching TRBD1 (6 bases). V was trimmed by 5 bases and J by 3 bases, leaving 16 bases between them. Germline CDR1 and CDR2: MNHEY and SMNVEV (reference sequence). The CDR3 sequence is 15 residues long. CDR3 amino acids: CASSDPRTVEETQYF. CDR3 coding DNA: TGTGCCAGCAGTGACCCACGGACAGTTGAAGAGACCCAGTACTTC.